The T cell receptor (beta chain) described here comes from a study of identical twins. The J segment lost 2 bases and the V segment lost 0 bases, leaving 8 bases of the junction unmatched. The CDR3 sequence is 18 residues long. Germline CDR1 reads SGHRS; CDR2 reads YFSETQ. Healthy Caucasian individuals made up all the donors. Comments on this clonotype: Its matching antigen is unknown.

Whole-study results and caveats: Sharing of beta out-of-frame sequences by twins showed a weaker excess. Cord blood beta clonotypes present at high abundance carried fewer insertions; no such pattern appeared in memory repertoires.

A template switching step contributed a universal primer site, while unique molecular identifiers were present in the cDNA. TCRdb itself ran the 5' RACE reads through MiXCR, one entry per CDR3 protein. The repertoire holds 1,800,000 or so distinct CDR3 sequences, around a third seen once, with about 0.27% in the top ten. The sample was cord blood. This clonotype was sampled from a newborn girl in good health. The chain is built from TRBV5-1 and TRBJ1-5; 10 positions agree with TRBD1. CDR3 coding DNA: TGCGCCAGCAGCTTGGCTTGGGACAGGGGAGCTCGCAATCAGCCCCAGCATTTT. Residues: CASSLAWDRGARNQPQHF.